What follows are 25 T cell receptor beta chains derived from one specimen sequenced in a study of OX40 agonist ivuxolimab in advanced cancers. Only in-frame clones appear in the TCRdb table, and some are missing; sequencing was by immunoSEQ multiplex PCR. Among about 98,000 clones listed, approximately 88% were seen once. Sequencing used CD4+ or CD8+ T cells sorted from blood, obtained in a trial of the OX40 agonist ivuxolimab. The receptors shown here come from an adult with an advanced solid tumor such as melanoma, head and neck, liver or kidney cancer.

This chain links TRBV6-5 with TRBJ1-2, with a weak D call TRBD1 (5 bases). Germline CDR1 and CDR2: MNHEY and SVGAGI. Trimming pared 2 bases from V and 7 bases from J, leaving 14 bases between. The CDR3 consists of 14 residues. CDR3 protein: CASSYGGDPPGYTF. The CDR3 bases are TGTGCCAGCAGTTACGGTGGGGACCCTCCTGGCTACACCTTC.

The chain combines TRBV19 with TRBJ1-2, with D possibly being TRBD1 (5 bases). V was shortened by 0 bases and J by 8 bases, with 13 bases between the two germline ends. Germline V gene data show CDR1 as LNHDA and CDR2 as SQIVND (reference sequence). This CDR3 contains 14 residues. The CDR3 sequence is CASSIDRDGQGYTF. In DNA, the CDR3 is TGTGCCAGTAGTATAGACCGGGACGGACAAGGCTACACCTTC.

CDR3 in DNA: TGTGCCAGCAGCCGAGCGGGACAGTCCTACGAGCAGTACTTC. Amino acid sequence: CASSRAGQSYEQYF. This chain connects TRBV9 to TRBJ2-7; the D gene could be TRBD1 or TRBD2 (7 bases each). Trimming cost V 4 bases and J 1 base, with 12 bases left between them. This CDR3 region has 14 residues. Germline lookup yields CDR1 SGDLS and CDR2 YYNGEE.

This clone came up a few times. Here the CDR3 omits its conserved ending phenylalanine or tryptophan, so a read error is the likely source. The CDR3 spells CASSEGARSPLHL. CDR3 nucleotides: TGTGCCAGCAGTGAAGGGGCCCGATCACCCCTCCACCTT. V is TRBV2 and J is TRBJ1-6; D unclear. Germline V gene lookup returns CDR1 SNHLY and CDR2 FYNNEI. This CDR3 has 13 residues. V lost 1 base and J lost 10, with 8 bases in between.

The genes are TRBV11-1 and TRBJ1-1; D is perhaps TRBD1 (5 bases). The V end lost 1 base, the J end lost 6 bases, and 12 bases lay between the germline ends. The CDR3 runs to 14 residues. CDR1 is SGHAT and CDR2 is FQDESV in the germline V gene (reference sequence). CDR3 sequence reads: CASSLGYRLSEAFF. The CDR3 DNA reads TGTGCCAGCAGCTTAGGCTACAGGCTCTCTGAAGCTTTCTTT.

This rearrangement joins TRBV28 to TRBJ1-2; D perhaps matches TRBD1 (6 bases). CDR3 length equals 14 residues. V was trimmed by 3 bases and J by 4 bases, leaving 12 bases between them. CDR1 and CDR2 from the germline V gene are MDHEN and SYDVKM. The CDR3, as DNA: TGTGCCAGCAGTTTGTTGAGAGGGGGCTATGGCTACACCTTC. Its translation: CASSLLRGGYGYTF.

The gene calls are TRBV5-1 and TRBJ1-3; no firm D call. The CDR3 contains 15 residues. Per germline, CDR1 SGHRS and CDR2 YFSETQ. The V end was cut by 4 bases, the J end by 0 bases, with 11 bases between. For the CDR3, the DNA is TGCGCCAGCAGCATTCCAGAGAGCTCTGGAAACACCATATATTTT. It specifies CASSIPESSGNTIYF.

The chain has TRBV2 and TRBJ2-4, with TRBD1 matching 9 bases. V shed 6 bases, J shed 6 bases, and the junction held 9 bases outside the gene matches. Germline-derived CDR1 and CDR2 are SNHLY and FYNNEI. There are 15 residues in the CDR3. CDR3 sequence reads: CASSQQGAHGNIQYF. In nucleotides, the CDR3 is TGTGCCAGCAGCCAACAGGGGGCTCACGGAAACATTCAGTACTTC.

The chain joins TRBV18 to TRBJ2-1; a weak D match, TRBD2 (5 bases). Trimming removed 4 bases at V and 5 bases at J, with 9 bases between. This CDR3 region has 13 residues. Germline CDR1 reads KGHSH; CDR2 reads LQKENI. CDR3 amino acids: CASSLRDDNEQFF. The CDR3 DNA is TGTGCCAGCTCACTCCGGGATGACAATGAGCAGTTCTTC.

V usage is TRBV6-5 and J usage is TRBJ2-4; D possibly corresponds to TRBD2 (6 bases). Per the germline V gene, CDR1 is MNHEY and CDR2 is SVGAGI. The germline V and J ends were trimmed by 0 bases and 9 bases, with 12 bases remaining between them. The CDR3 is made up of 14 amino acids. CDR3: CASSYSAGRPIQYF. For the CDR3, the DNA is TGTGCCAGCAGTTACTCGGCTGGGAGGCCCATTCAGTACTTC.

This clone was counted a single time. The J gene is TRBJ1-5, the V gene TRBV18, with 8 bases lining up with TRBD1. This CDR3 is built from 17 residues. The ends lost 0 bases at V and 0 bases at J; junction bases unmatched: 4. Germline CDR1 reads KGHSH; CDR2 reads LQKENI. CDR3 in DNA: TGTGCCAGCTCACCACCGGGACAGGTCTATAGCAATCAGCCCCAGCATTTT. The encoded protein is CASSPPGQVYSNQPQHF.

This clone has more than one count but fewer than ten. V usage is TRBV29-1 and J usage is TRBJ1-4, with 7 bases that match TRBD1. CDR1 is SQVTM and CDR2 is ANQGSEA in the germline V gene. V shed 7 bases and J 8 bases; nucleotides not matched to a gene: 13. The CDR3 sequence is 14 residues long. The CDR3 bases are TGCAGCGCCGGGGGGGACAGTTCAGGGGAAAAACTGTTTTTT. Its translation is CSAGGDSSGEKLFF.

The chain combines TRBV6-6 with TRBJ1-1; TRBD1 might be the D (6 bases). Trimming took 7 bases from V and 0 from J, leaving 9 bases between them. Germline V gives CDR1 MNHNY, CDR2 SVGAGI (reference sequence). The CDR3 has 13 residues. The CDR3 protein is CASNGQMNTEAFF. In DNA form, the CDR3 reads TGTGCCAGCAACGGACAGATGAACACTGAAGCTTTCTTT.

The CDR3 DNA reads as TGTGCCAGCAGTGCCACAGGGTACACCGGGGAGCTGTTTTTT. Translation: CASSATGYTGELFF. The rearrangement links TRBV6-5 to TRBJ2-2; perhaps TRBD1 as D (6 bases). The CDR3 runs 14 residues. Germline lookup yields CDR1 MNHEY and CDR2 SVGAGI. Trimming removed 5 bases at V and 3 bases at J, with 10 bases between.

The chain has TRBV11-2 and TRBJ2-6; unclear D gene. The CDR3 runs 16 residues. Germline V gives CDR1 SGHAT, CDR2 FQNNGV. Trimming cost V 0 bases and J 2 bases, with 8 bases left between them. The CDR3 DNA reads TGTGCCAGCAGCTTAGATGTGTACCCTGGGGCCAACGTCCTGACTTTC. This translates into CASSLDVYPGANVLTF.

This clone showed up just once. V gene TRBV28 combines with J gene TRBJ1-1, with a tentative D call TRBD1 (5 bases). The CDR3 totals 13 residues. Trimming took 2 bases from V and 10 from J, leaving 14 bases between them. In germline, CDR1 is MDHEN, CDR2 SYDVKM. This CDR3 reads CASSLSSGPVAFF. Written as DNA, the CDR3 is TGTGCCAGCAGTTTAAGCTCGGGGCCCGTAGCTTTCTTT.

V and J are TRBV6-5 and TRBJ1-1; weak D call: TRBD1 (5 bases). Trimming removed 6 bases from V and 7 bases from J, with 15 bases in between. This CDR3 has 13 amino acids. Looked up from germline, CDR1 is MNHEY and CDR2 is SVGAGI. For the CDR3, the DNA is TGTGCCAGCAGCCTGGGACGTAAGCTTGAAGCTTTCTTT. It is translated as CASSLGRKLEAFF.

The CDR3 nucleotides are TGTGCCAGCAGTGGGTCGGACAGGGGCACTGAAGCTTTCTTT. It translates to CASSGSDRGTEAFF. The V and J genes are TRBV2 and TRBJ1-1; 9 bases are shared with TRBD1. V lost 4 bases to trimming and J lost 4 bases; unmatched junction nucleotides: 4. CDR3 length equals 14 residues. Germline V CDR1 and CDR2: SNHLY, FYNNEI.

The J gene is TRBJ1-4, the V gene TRBV7-2; 9 bases align to TRBD1. From germline, CDR1 is SGHTA and CDR2 FQGNSA. This CDR3 contains 14 residues. J was trimmed by 12 bases and V by 0 bases; bases with no gene match: 5. The CDR3 DNA follows: TGTGCCAGCAGCTTAGCGAAATGGGACAGGGAACTGTTTTTT. This translates into CASSLAKWDRELFF. Using reference TRBV7-2 and TRBJ1-4 for the parts outside the CDR3, the full variable domain is GAGVSQSPSNKVTEKGKDVELRCDPISGHTALYWYRQSLGQGLEFLIYFQGNSAPDKSGLPSDRFSAERTGGSVSTLTIQRTQQEDSAVYLCASSLAKWDRELFFGSGTQLSVL.

The rearrangement uses TRBV9 and TRBJ2-3; TRBD2 matches 9 bases. The CDR3 extends over 16 amino acids. The V and J ends lost 3 bases and 6 bases, in that order; junction bases with no gene match: 11. The germline gives CDR1 SGDLS, CDR2 YYNGEE. DNA of the CDR3: TGTGCCAGCAGCGCCGATGGGCGGGGGGGCCGGGATACGCAGTATTTT. It yields the protein CASSADGRGGRDTQYF.

V and J are TRBV19 and TRBJ1-5; D ambiguous. Trimming stripped 6 bases from V and 2 bases from J, with 11 bases between. The CDR3 extends over 14 amino acids. Germline CDR1 is LNHDA and CDR2 is SQIVND (reference sequence). The CDR3 sequence: CASRPDIGNQPQHF. CDR3 DNA sequence: TGTGCCAGTAGGCCAGACATAGGCAATCAGCCCCAGCATTTT. The full variable domain, in which reference TRBV19 and TRBJ1-5 provide the parts outside the CDR3, is DGGITQSPKYLFRKEGQNVTLSCEQNLNHDAMYWYRQDPGQGLRLIYYSQIVNDFQKGDIAEGYSVSREKKESFPLTVTSAQKNPTAFYLCASRPDIGNQPQHFGDGTRLSIL.

The chain uses TRBV5-1 and TRBJ1-3; no firm D call. The V and J ends lost 0 bases and 4 bases respectively, with 8 bases between them. Per germline, CDR1 SGHRS and CDR2 YFSETQ. This CDR3 spans 14 amino acids. CDR3: CASSLDGEGNTIYF. In nucleotides, the CDR3 is TGCGCCAGCAGCTTGGATGGGGAGGGAAACACCATATATTTT.

The J gene is TRBJ1-1, the V gene TRBV2; TRBD1 aligns across 10 bases. The trim removed 6 bases at V and 3 bases at J, leaving 7 bases unmatched. Germline V gene lookup returns CDR1 SNHLY and CDR2 FYNNEI. The CDR3 length is 15 residues. The chain's CDR3 is CASSARTGGDTEAFF. The CDR3 nucleotides are TGTGCCAGCAGCGCTAGGACAGGGGGGGACACTGAAGCTTTCTTT. The whole variable domain, remainder taken from reference TRBV2 and TRBJ1-1, is EPEVTQTPSHQVTQMGQEVILRCVPISNHLYFYWYRQILGQKVEFLVSFYNNEISEKSEIFDDQFSVERPDGSNFTLKIRSTKLEDSAMYFCASSARTGGDTEAFFGQGTRLTVV.

The V gene is TRBV2, the J gene TRBJ2-5; a possible D gene is TRBD2 (6 bases). Trimming left V 2 bases short and J 5 bases short, with 12 bases between. The CDR3 loop spans 14 amino acids. Germline CDR1 and CDR2: SNHLY and FYNNEI. The CDR3 spells CASSELTAGETQYF. For the CDR3, the DNA is TGTGCCAGCAGTGAATTGACGGCGGGGGAGACCCAGTACTTC.

The chain joins TRBV7-9 to TRBJ2-7, with D possibly matching TRBD1 (5 bases). Per the germline V gene, CDR1 is SEHNR and CDR2 is FQNEAQ (reference sequence). Trimming shortened V by 5 bases and J by 9 bases, and 17 bases separated the two germline ends. The CDR3 has 13 residues. The CDR3 sequence is CASSASGAKGQYF. In DNA, the CDR3 is TGTGCCAGCAGCGCCTCTGGGGCGAAGGGGCAGTACTTC.